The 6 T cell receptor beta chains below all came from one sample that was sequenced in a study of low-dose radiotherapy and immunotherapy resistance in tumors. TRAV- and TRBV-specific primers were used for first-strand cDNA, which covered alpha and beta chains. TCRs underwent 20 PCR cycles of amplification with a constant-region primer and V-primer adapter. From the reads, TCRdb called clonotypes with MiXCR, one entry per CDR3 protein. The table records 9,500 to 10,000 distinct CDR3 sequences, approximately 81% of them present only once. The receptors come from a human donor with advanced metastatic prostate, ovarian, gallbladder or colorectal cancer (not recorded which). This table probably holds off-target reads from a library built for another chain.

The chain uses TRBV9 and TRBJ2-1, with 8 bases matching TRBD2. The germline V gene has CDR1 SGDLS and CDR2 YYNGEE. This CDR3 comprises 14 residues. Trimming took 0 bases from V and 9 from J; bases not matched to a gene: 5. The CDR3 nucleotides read TGTGCCAGCAGCGTAGATGGCCTAGCGGGTGAGCAGTTCTTC. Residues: CASSVDGLAGEQFF.

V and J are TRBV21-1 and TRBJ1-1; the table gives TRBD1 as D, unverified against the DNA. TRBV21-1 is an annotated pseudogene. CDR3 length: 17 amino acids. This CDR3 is CASSKSKNRVKGTEAFF. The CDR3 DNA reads TGTGCCAGCAGCAAATCCAAAAACAGGGTCAAGGGTACTGAAGCTTTCTTT.

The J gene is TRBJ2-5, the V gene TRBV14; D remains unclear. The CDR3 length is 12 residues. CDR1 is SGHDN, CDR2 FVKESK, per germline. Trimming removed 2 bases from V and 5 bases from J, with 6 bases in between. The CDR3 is CASSQSGETQYF. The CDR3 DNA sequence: TGTGCCAGCAGCCAATCCGGTGAGACCCAGTACTTC.

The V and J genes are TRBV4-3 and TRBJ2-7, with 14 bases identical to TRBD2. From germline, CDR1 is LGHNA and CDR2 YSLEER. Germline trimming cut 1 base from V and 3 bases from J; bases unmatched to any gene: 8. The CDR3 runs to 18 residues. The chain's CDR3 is CASSQGPVGTSGSYEQYF. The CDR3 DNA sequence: TGCGCCAGCAGCCAAGGGCCAGTCGGGACTAGCGGGAGCTACGAGCAGTACTTC.

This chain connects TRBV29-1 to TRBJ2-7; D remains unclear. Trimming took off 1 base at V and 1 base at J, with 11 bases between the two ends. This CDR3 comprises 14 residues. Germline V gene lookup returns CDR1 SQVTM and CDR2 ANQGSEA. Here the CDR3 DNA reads TGCAGCGTTGAAGGTTCGGGCAGTTCCTACGAGCAGTACTTC. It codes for CSVEGSGSSYEQYF.

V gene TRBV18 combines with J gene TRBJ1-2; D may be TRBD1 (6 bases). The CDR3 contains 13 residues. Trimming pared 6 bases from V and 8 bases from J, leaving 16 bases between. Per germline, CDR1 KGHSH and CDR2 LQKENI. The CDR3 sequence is CASSPGAVLGYTF. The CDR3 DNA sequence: TGTGCCAGCTCCCCGGGGGCCGTCCTCGGCTACACCTTC.